The 10 T cell receptor beta chains presented below share a single source sample, sequenced in a study of blood T cells in healthy people across ages. A second PCR, run for roughly 7 to 12 cycles, used a sample-barcoded 5' primer plus a J-beta primer mix. Each CDR3 protein gets one entry after TCRdb re-called the 5' RACE reads with MiXCR. Of 800,000 or so distinct CDR3 sequences listed, approximately 25% are singletons. This sample also belongs to another study, concerning T cells of mothers and their children.

Source material: blood. Receptor source: a boy aged 5-17 years in good health.

The chain recombines TRBV6-2 or TRBV6-3 with TRBJ2-1, with D uncertain. With the DNA end fitting TRBJ2-5 better, the J assignment may be wrong. The CDR3 covers 12 residues. The germline CDR1 and CDR2 sequences are MNHEY and SVGEGT. DNA of the CDR3: TGTGCCAGCAGTTTCTTAAGTGGGACCCAGTACTTC. It yields the protein CASSFLSGTQYF.

This clonotype was found many times. The chain recombines TRBV4-2 with TRBJ1-1, with D possibly being TRBD1 (6 bases). The germline V gene has CDR1 LGHNA and CDR2 YNFKEQ. The CDR3 consists of 14 residues. V was shortened by 5 bases and J by 5 bases, with 15 bases between the two germline ends. The CDR3 DNA reads as TGTGCCAGCAGCAGCCCGGACAGACCGACTGAAGCTTTCTTT. This translates into CASSSPDRPTEAFF.

This clonotype occurred a few times. This chain uses TRBV5-6 with TRBJ1-5; a weak D match, TRBD1 (5 bases). The CDR3 consists of 15 residues. Trimming left V 2 bases short and J 3 bases short, with 12 bases between. The germline V gene has CDR1 SGHDT and CDR2 YYEEEE. The CDR3: CASSLRPGYNQPQHF. The CDR3, as DNA: TGTGCCAGCAGCTTACGGCCAGGGTACAATCAGCCCCAGCATTTT.

The chain links TRBV6-1 to TRBJ2-4; D assignment may be TRBD1 or TRBD2 (6 bases each). Trimming cost V 6 bases and J 3 bases, with 15 bases left between them. Germline V lookup: CDR1 MNHNS, CDR2 SASEGT. This CDR3 has 15 amino acids. The CDR3 DNA reads TGTGCCAGCAGGGGGGGCGGGAAGGTCAAAAACATTCAGTACTTC. Translation: CASRGGGKVKNIQYF.

This clonotype was seen only a few times. V is TRBV28 and J is TRBJ2-5; TRBD1 matches at 7 bases. TRBJ2-7 explains the end of the DNA better; the J call may be wrong. This CDR3 has 18 amino acids. Germline CDR1 and CDR2: MDHEN and SYDVKM. The CDR3 region has the DNA TGTGCCAGCAGTTTTTCATTCAGCGTCCGGGACAGTCCCTACGAGCAGTACTTC. It codes for CASSFSFSVRDSPYEQYF.

This clonotype was seen only a few times. The chain employs TRBV5-4 and TRBJ2-7, with 10 positions matching TRBD1. Germline CDR1 and CDR2: SGHNT and YYREEE (reference sequence). This CDR3 has 14 residues. V lost 5 bases to trimming and J lost 4 bases; unmatched junction nucleotides: 6. The CDR3 loop reads CASRRGQGQYEQYF. DNA of the CDR3: TGTGCCAGCAGACGGGGACAGGGGCAATACGAGCAGTACTTC.

The rearrangement links TRBV29-1 to TRBJ2-5; no definite D call. The ends were cut back, 5 bases at V and 5 bases at J, with 9 bases in the middle. This CDR3 contains 11 residues. In germline, CDR1 is SQVTM, CDR2 ANQGSEA. The CDR3 sequence: CSVSLGETQYF. In nucleotides, the CDR3 is TGCAGCGTTTCTTTGGGCGAGACCCAGTACTTC.

A single count supports this clonotype. This chain connects TRBV11-2 to TRBJ2-1; D ambiguous. Germline values: CDR1 SGHAT, CDR2 FQNNGV. CDR3 size: 13 residues. The V gene lost 1 base and the J gene lost 6 bases, with 7 bases spanning the gap. CDR3 protein: CASSLGPPNEQFF. The DNA of the CDR3 is TGTGCCAGCAGCTTAGGGCCCCCCAATGAGCAGTTCTTC. The full variable domain, completed using reference TRBV11-2 and TRBJ2-1, is EAGVAQSPRYKIIEKRQSVAFWCNPISGHATLYWYQQILGQGPKLLIQFQNNGVVDDSQLPKDRFSAERLKGVDSTLKIQPAKLEDSAVYLCASSLGPPNEQFFGPGTRLTVL.

V usage is TRBV7-2 and J usage is TRBJ2-3; 13 bases align to TRBD2. With 5 bases clipped from V and 0 bases from J, the junction kept 5 bases outside the gene matches. The CDR3 has 17 residues. The germline gives CDR1 SGHTA, CDR2 FQGNSA. This CDR3 is CASSTRTSGGSTDTQYF. The CDR3 bases are TGTGCCAGCAGCACTCGGACTAGCGGGGGAAGCACAGATACGCAGTATTTT.

This clonotype occurred a few times. The chain joins TRBV18 to TRBJ2-5; TRBD2 might be the D (5 bases). The DNA matches TRBJ2-7 better at its end, which makes the J call doubtful. The CDR3 consists of 16 residues. CDR1 and CDR2 (germline): KGHSH, LQKENI. As DNA, the CDR3 is TGTGCCAGCTCACTACTTACGGGAAGTAACTCCTACGAGCAGTACTTC. Translation: CASSLLTGSNSYEQYF.